The present TCR beta chain was sequenced within a study of T cells in Graves' hyperthyroidism and ophthalmopathy. CDR3 size: 14 residues. From germline, CDR1 is LGHDT and CDR2 YNNKEL (reference sequence). The V and J ends lost 1 base and 8 bases respectively, with 12 bases between them. This clonotype came up a few times. RNA transcripts were the template for amplifying TCR beta CDR3 regions. HTBI primers drove first-round RT-PCR of the TCR CDR3. One entry per CDR3 protein results from TCRdb running MiXCR on the multiplex PCR reads. The sample lists under 200,000 distinct CDR3 sequences; less than 10% were seen once.

The clonotype comes from a woman aged 18 to 35 with Graves' hyperthyroidism that later progressed to Graves' ophthalmopathy. This chain uses TRBV3-1 with TRBJ2-1; D gene uncertain. The sequencing input was blood. In DNA form, the CDR3 reads TGTGCCAGCAGCCAAGTACCCGACGACGATGAGCAGTTCTTC. Translation: CASSQVPDDDEQFF.